The table lists the clone carrying this T cell receptor beta chain with a few counts. The antigen is not known. The data stem from a study of beta chain features in type 1 diabetes. General observations from the study: Shortening of TCRB CDR3s, moderate but significant, appeared in all four CD4+ subsets of Type 1 diabetes patients. Insertion counts at VDJ junctions were lower in type 1 diabetes patients, who also showed more deletions there.

This CDR3 contains 15 residues. Per the germline V gene, CDR1 is SGHTA and CDR2 is FQGNSA. Trimming pared 5 bases from V and 11 bases from J, leaving 21 bases between. TCRB transcripts that were expressed got sequenced, as all of the isolated RNA had been reverse transcribed. The table came from immunoSEQ multiplex PCR; TCRdb's copy has only in-frame clones and leaves some out. Of about 44,000 clones in the sample, around 70% were seen once. Sequencing input: Tregs from blood. The sequence derives from a woman aged 18-35 years with type 1 diabetes. This chain joins TRBV7-2 and TRBJ1-4, with a weak D call TRBD1 (5 bases). Written as DNA, the CDR3 is TGTGCCAGCAGCCCTACGGGGGGAGAGGTCAGGAAACTGTTTTTT. Protein product: CASSPTGGEVRKLFF.